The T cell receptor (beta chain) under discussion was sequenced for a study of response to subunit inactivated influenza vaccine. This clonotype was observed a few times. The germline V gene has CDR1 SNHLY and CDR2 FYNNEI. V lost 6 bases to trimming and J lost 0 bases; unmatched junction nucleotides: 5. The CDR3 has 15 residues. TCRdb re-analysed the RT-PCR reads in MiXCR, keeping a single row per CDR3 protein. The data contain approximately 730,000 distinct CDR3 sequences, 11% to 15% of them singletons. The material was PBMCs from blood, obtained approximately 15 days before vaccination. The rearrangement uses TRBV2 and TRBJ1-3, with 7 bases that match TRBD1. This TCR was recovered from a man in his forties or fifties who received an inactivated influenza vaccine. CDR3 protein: CASRGQVGSGNTIYF. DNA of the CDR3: TGTGCCAGCAGAGGACAGGTCGGCTCTGGAAACACCATATATTTT.